Presented here are 29 T cell receptor beta chains from one specimen sequenced in a study of T cells in localized non-small cell lung cancer. Some clones are missing from TCRdb's copy, which holds only in-frame ones; the method was immunoSEQ multiplex PCR. The sample lists 6,000 to 7,500 clones; roughly 50% were seen once. The specimen was lymph node tissue, collected before any cancer treatment. The receptors were sampled from a female donor aged 60 or older with stage I lung adenocarcinoma.

The chain combines TRBV30 with TRBJ1-2, with D perhaps TRBD1 (6 bases). Germline loops: CDR1 GTSNPN, CDR2 SVGIG (reference sequence). The CDR3 is made up of 14 amino acids. Trimming removed 5 bases from V and 2 bases from J, with 15 bases in between. The DNA for the CDR3 is TGTGCCTGGGTGACAGGCGGACTAAACTATGGCTACACCTTC. Its protein is CAWVTGGLNYGYTF.

This chain connects TRBV18 to TRBJ1-1, with TRBD1 as a possible D gene (5 bases). The CDR3 extends over 16 amino acids. Germline CDR1 reads KGHSH; CDR2 reads LQKENI. V was clipped by 2 bases and J by 0 bases, with 13 bases between them. In DNA, the CDR3 is TGTGCCAGCTCACCATCGGTCCCGGGGGTGAACACTGAAGCTTTCTTT. It encodes CASSPSVPGVNTEAFF.

This clone was seen only a few times. The V call is TRBV9, the J call TRBJ1-1; 7 bases line up with TRBD1. J was trimmed by 4 bases and V by 0 bases; bases with no gene match: 12. The CDR3 covers 17 residues. CDR1 and CDR2 from the germline V gene are SGDLS and YYNGEE. The DNA for the CDR3 is TGTGCCAGCAGCGTAGACGGACCAGGGGGAGGAGGCACTGAAGCTTTCTTT. Translating it yields CASSVDGPGGGGTEAFF.

The V and J genes are TRBV30 and TRBJ2-5; no firm D call. The CDR3 is 11 residues long. The V end lost 3 bases, the J end lost 5 bases, and 7 bases lay between the germline ends. The germline gives CDR1 GTSNPN, CDR2 SVGIG (reference sequence). The CDR3 loop is CAWRHSETQYF. CDR3 nucleotides: TGTGCCTGGAGACATAGCGAGACCCAGTACTTC.

The chain recombines TRBV7-6 with TRBJ2-2; 10 bases align to TRBD2. The V and J ends lost 5 bases and 6 bases, in that order; junction bases with no gene match: 6. CDR1 is SGHVS and CDR2 is FNYEAQ in the germline V gene. CDR3 length equals 15 residues. In DNA form, the CDR3 reads TGTGCCAGCAGCGGAACCGGGACTAGCGCCGGGGAGCTGTTTTTT. Protein: CASSGTGTSAGELFF.

V is TRBV29-1 and J is TRBJ2-1, with 13 bases that match TRBD2. CDR1 and CDR2 (germline): SQVTM, ANQGSEA. This CDR3 region has 18 residues. The V and J ends lost 7 bases and 0 bases, in that order; junction bases with no gene match: 12. CDR3 DNA sequence: TGCAGCGCCGCGGGTGGGACTAGCGGGAAGGCCTCCTACAATGAGCAGTTCTTC. Amino acids: CSAAGGTSGKASYNEQFF.

V and J are TRBV28 and TRBJ2-1, with 9 bases fitting TRBD1. V lost 3 bases, J lost 6 bases, and 6 bases stayed unmatched. Germline V gene data show CDR1 as MDHEN and CDR2 as SYDVKM. CDR3 length: 15 residues. In DNA, the CDR3 is TGTGCCAGCAGTTTGGGGGACAGGGTCGGCAATGAGCAGTTCTTC. This translates into CASSLGDRVGNEQFF.

The chain uses TRBV7-6 and TRBJ1-3; the D is unclear. V lost 5 bases and J 0 bases, leaving 11 bases between the germline ends. Germline V CDR1 and CDR2: SGHVS, FNYEAQ. The CDR3 consists of 15 residues. This chain's CDR3 is CASSPIRTSGNTIYF. In DNA, the CDR3 is TGTGCCAGCAGCCCGATTAGGACCTCTGGAAACACCATATATTTT.

This chain uses TRBV11-3 with TRBJ2-5; D may be TRBD1 (5 bases). This CDR3 comprises 14 residues. V lost 5 bases to trimming and J lost 5 bases, with 15 bases between them. Per germline, CDR1 SGHNT and CDR2 YENEEA. CDR3 nucleotides: TGTGCCAGCAGCAAGGACACATTGGAGGAGACCCAGTACTTC. Protein: CASSKDTLEETQYF. Looking up the rest from reference TRBV11-3 and TRBJ2-5 gives the full variable domain: EAGVVQSPRYKIIEKKQPVAFWCNPISGHNTLYWYLQNLGQGPELLIRYENEEAVDDSQLPKDRFSAERLKGVDSTLKIQPAELGDSAVYLCASSKDTLEETQYFGPGTRLLVL.

The gene calls are TRBV30 and TRBJ1-1; 8 bases line up with TRBD1. Germline V CDR1 and CDR2: GTSNPN, SVGIG (reference sequence). The V gene end was trimmed by 1 base and the J gene end by 4 bases; junction bases not matched to a gene: 8. This CDR3 has 15 amino acids. The CDR3 protein is CAWSAQGAGGTEAFF. The DNA of the CDR3 is TGTGCCTGGAGTGCCCAGGGGGCGGGGGGCACTGAAGCTTTCTTT.

This chain links TRBV6-8 with TRBJ2-7; 9 nucleotides agree with TRBD1. This CDR3 spans 15 amino acids. V lost 7 bases and J lost 1; bases outside the gene matches: 8. CDR1 is MNHGY, CDR2 SAAAGT, per germline. In DNA form, the CDR3 reads TGTGCCAGCAATCCCCCGGGACAGGGATCCTACGAGCAGTACTTC. Residues: CASNPPGQGSYEQYF.

The chain recombines TRBV6-8 with TRBJ2-7; D unclear. V was cut by 5 bases and J by 6 bases, with 11 bases left in between. Germline CDR1 and CDR2: MNHGY and SAAAGT. The CDR3 covers 12 residues. The CDR3, as DNA: TGTGCCAGCAGTGACCATGGTAGCGAGCAGTACTTC. It yields the protein CASSDHGSEQYF.

This sequence joins TRBV18 and TRBJ1-1; TRBD1 matches at 9 bases. The J segment lost 5 bases and the V segment lost 1 base, leaving 8 bases of the junction unmatched. CDR1 is KGHSH, CDR2 LQKENI, per germline. This CDR3 region has 16 residues. Here the CDR3 reads CASSPQTGGLETEAFF. CDR3 nucleotide sequence: TGTGCCAGCTCACCACAGACAGGGGGATTAGAGACTGAAGCTTTCTTT.

This clone was detected a few times. The V call is TRBV6-8, the J call TRBJ2-1; D is perhaps TRBD1 (6 bases). Germline V gene sequence: CDR1 MNHGY, CDR2 SAAAGT. The CDR3 extends over 15 amino acids. Between the trimmed V and J ends, which lost 6 bases and 3 bases, there was a span of 15 bases. CDR3 protein: CASSIIQGNYNEQFF. The CDR3 DNA is TGTGCCAGCAGCATCATACAGGGTAACTACAATGAGCAGTTCTTC.

The table lists this clone with a few counts. At one end the junction does not follow the germline gene, possibly because of a read error. The chain is built from TRBV9 and TRBJ2-5; TRBD1 aligns across 9 bases. The CDR3 length is 14 residues. From germline, CDR1 is SGDLS and CDR2 YYNGEE. CDR3 DNA sequence: TGTGCCAGCAGCCCAGGACAGGGGCAAGAGACCCAATACTTC. It is translated as CASSPGQGQETQYF.

The V call is TRBV30, the J call TRBJ1-5; perhaps TRBD1 as D (6 bases). Trimming pared 6 bases from V and 3 bases from J, leaving 12 bases between. CDR3 size: 13 residues. Germline V gives CDR1 GTSNPN, CDR2 SVGIG (reference sequence). As DNA, the CDR3 is TGTGCCTGTAGAGGGGGTAACAATCAGCCCCAGCATTTT. This codes for CACRGGNNQPQHF.

The CDR3 sequence: CASGEGYEAFF. The CDR3 DNA reads as TGTGCTAGTGGGGAGGGCTATGAAGCTTTCTTT. The chain employs TRBV12-5 and TRBJ1-1; no definite D call. CDR1 and CDR2 (germline): LGHNT, FRNRAP. V was cut by 6 bases and J by 7 bases, with 9 bases left in between. The CDR3 is made up of 11 amino acids.

The table lists this clone with a few counts. The chain joins TRBV2 to TRBJ1-3; D unclear. Germline V gene data show CDR1 as SNHLY and CDR2 as FYNNEI. CDR3 length: 15 residues. With 5 bases removed from V and 0 bases from J, the gap between germline ends came to 11 bases. The CDR3 DNA is TGTGCCAGCAGTTTAACGCCTAACTCTGGAAACACCATATATTTT. Amino acid sequence: CASSLTPNSGNTIYF.

The table lists this clone with a few counts. V gene TRBV15 combines with J gene TRBJ2-1; D is ambiguous. The CDR3 sequence is 15 residues long. Germline V lookup: CDR1 LNHNV, CDR2 YYDKDF (reference sequence). Trimming cost V 0 bases and J 0 bases, with 6 bases left between them. The CDR3 protein is CATSRDPSSYNEQFF. The CDR3 DNA is TGTGCCACCAGCAGAGATCCGTCCTCCTACAATGAGCAGTTCTTC.

The V and J genes are TRBV30 and TRBJ2-6; D might be TRBD1 or TRBD2, each matching 5 bases. Deletions cut 4 bases from V and 4 bases from J, with 11 bases between. Germline V lookup: CDR1 GTSNPN, CDR2 SVGIG (reference sequence). The CDR3 length is 14 residues. The DNA for the CDR3 is TGTGCCTGGATAAAGGGGACCGGGGCCAACGTCCTGACTTTC. It codes for CAWIKGTGANVLTF.

Only a few counts were recorded for this clone. The rearrangement uses TRBV11-3 and TRBJ2-2, with D perhaps TRBD1 (6 bases). The CDR3 contains 16 residues. Germline V gene data show CDR1 as SGHNT and CDR2 as YENEEA. Trimming took 5 bases from V and 4 from J, leaving 17 bases between them. CDR3: CASSPFRGRGTGELFF. Here the CDR3 DNA reads TGTGCCAGCAGCCCCTTCAGGGGACGGGGCACCGGGGAGCTGTTTTTT.

The gene calls are TRBV6-8 and TRBJ1-6; D is perhaps TRBD1 (6 bases). Germline V gene data show CDR1 as MNHGY and CDR2 as SAAAGT. Between the trimmed V and J ends, which lost 5 bases and 7 bases, there was a span of 12 bases. CDR3 length equals 14 residues. CDR3 nucleotides: TGTGCCAGCAGTGAGGAAGGGGGGAATTCACCCCTCCACTTT. Amino acid sequence: CASSEEGGNSPLHF.

A note on this clone: One junction end does not reproduce the germline sequence, and a read error may be involved. The chain recombines TRBV6-8 with TRBJ2-5, with D tentatively TRBD2 (5 bases). This CDR3 has 14 amino acids. Germline values: CDR1 MNHGY, CDR2 SAAAGT. The CDR3 DNA follows: TGTGCTAGCAGAAACAAACTAGACGTCGAGACCCAGTACTTC. This encodes CASRNKLDVETQYF.

The rearrangement joins TRBV29-1 to TRBJ1-1; D gene ambiguous. The CDR3 extends over 13 amino acids. Germline V CDR1 and CDR2: SQVTM, ANQGSEA. CDR3 bases: TGCACCTCCACTCTGGCTATCGCCACTGAAGCTTTCTTT. This sequence encodes CTSTLAIATEAFF.

The gene calls are TRBV28 and TRBJ1-3, with D hard to call. The germline CDR1 and CDR2 sequences are MDHEN and SYDVKM. This CDR3 has 15 amino acids. V was pared by 6 bases and J by 4 bases, with 16 bases between. The CDR3 DNA is TGTGCCAGCAGCTTAAGTCTGGGCTCGGGAAACACCATATATTTT. Translated, it gives CASSLSLGSGNTIYF.

The chain uses TRBV12-5 and TRBJ2-3; 8 bases align to TRBD1. The germline CDR1 and CDR2 sequences are LGHNT and FRNRAP. The CDR3 is 14 residues long. V trimming: 7 bases; J trimming: 0 bases; junction bases outside the gene matches: 3. The CDR3 region has the DNA TGTGCTAGTGCCCAGGGGGCTAGCACAGATACGCAGTATTTT. Residues: CASAQGASTDTQYF.

The chain is built from TRBV19 and TRBJ1-2; 7 nucleotides line up with TRBD1. The CDR3 is 12 residues long. V dropped 6 bases and J dropped 6; count of bases not matched to a gene: 4. The germline CDR1 and CDR2 sequences are LNHDA and SQIVND (reference sequence). CDR3 residues: CASSDRVDGYTF. CDR3 sequence (DNA): TGTGCCAGTAGCGACAGGGTAGATGGCTACACCTTC.

This clone was counted a single time. The CDR3, as DNA: TGTGCCAGCCGCCTCGGGACCGCATCTGTGGATACGCAGTATTTT. This gives the protein CASRLGTASVDTQYF. V gene TRBV6-8 combines with J gene TRBJ2-3; D might be TRBD1 or TRBD2, each matching 5 bases. The CDR3 covers 15 residues. CDR1 is MNHGY and CDR2 is SAAAGT in the germline V gene. Trimming stripped 8 bases from V and 6 bases from J, with 21 bases between.

The chain recombines TRBV30 with TRBJ1-2; TRBD1 is a possible D gene (6 bases). Trimming removed 2 bases at V and 6 bases at J, with 10 bases between. The CDR3 spans 12 residues. CDR1 is GTSNPN, CDR2 SVGIG, per germline (reference sequence). CDR3 nucleotide sequence: TGTGCCTGGAGTTCTTACAGGGATGGCTACACCTTC. Amino acid sequence: CAWSSYRDGYTF.